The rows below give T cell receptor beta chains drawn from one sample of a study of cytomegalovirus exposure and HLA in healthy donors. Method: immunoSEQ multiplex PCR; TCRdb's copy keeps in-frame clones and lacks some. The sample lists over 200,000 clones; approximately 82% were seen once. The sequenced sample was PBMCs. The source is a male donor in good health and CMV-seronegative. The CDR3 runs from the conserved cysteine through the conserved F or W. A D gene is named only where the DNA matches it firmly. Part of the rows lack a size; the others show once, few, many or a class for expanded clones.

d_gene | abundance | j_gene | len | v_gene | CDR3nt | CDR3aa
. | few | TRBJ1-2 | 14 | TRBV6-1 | TGTGCCACTTCGGGGGGAGGGATTAACTATGGCTACACCTTC | CATSGGGINYGYTF
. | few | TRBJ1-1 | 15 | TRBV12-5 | TGTGCTAGTGGTTCCGACGGGGGAGGGAACACTGAAGCTTTCTTT | CASGSDGGGNTEAFF
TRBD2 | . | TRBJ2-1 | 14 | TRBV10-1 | TGCGCCAGCAGTACCGGGACTAGGTCCAATGAGCAGTTCTTC | CASSTGTRSNEQFF
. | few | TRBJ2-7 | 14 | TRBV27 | TGTGCCAGCAGTTTATCTAGGGGGACCTACGAGCAGTACTTC | CASSLSRGTYEQYF
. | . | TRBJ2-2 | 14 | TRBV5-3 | TGTGCCAGAAGCTTTAGCGGGAACACCGGGGAGCTGTTTTTT | CARSFSGNTGELFF
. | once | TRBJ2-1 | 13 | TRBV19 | TGTGCCAGTGAAGGGGATCTGAGGAATGAGCAGTTCTTC | CASEGDLRNEQFF
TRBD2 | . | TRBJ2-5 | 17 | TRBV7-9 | TGTGCCAGCAGCCCGTGGACTAGCGGGAGGGCCGGAGAGACCCAGTACTTC | CASSPWTSGRAGETQYF
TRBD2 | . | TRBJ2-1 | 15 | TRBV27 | TGTGCCAGCAGTTTAGGCGGGAGGTCCTACAATGAGCAGTTCTTC | CASSLGGRSYNEQFF
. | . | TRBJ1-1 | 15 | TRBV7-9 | TGTTCCAGCAGCTTAGTGGGGGGGTCGAACACTGAAGCTTTCTTT | CSSSLVGGSNTEAFF
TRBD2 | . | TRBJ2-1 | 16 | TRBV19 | TGTGCCAGTGCCAAACTTAGCGGGAGGGCGGTCAATGAGCAGTTCTTC | CASAKLSGRAVNEQFF
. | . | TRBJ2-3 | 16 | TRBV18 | TGTGCCAGCTCACCCAAAAGCGGGTCAAGCACAGATACGCAGTATTTT | CASSPKSGSSTDTQYF
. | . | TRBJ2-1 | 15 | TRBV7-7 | TGTGCTAGCAGCCTTCGGGACACAACCTACAATGAGCAGTTCTTC | CASSLRDTTYNEQFF
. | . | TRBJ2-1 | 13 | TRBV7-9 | TGTGCCAGCAGCTTCGACAGGATGAATGAGCAGTTCTTC | CASSFDRMNEQFF
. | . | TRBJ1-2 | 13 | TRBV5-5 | TGTGCCAGCAGCTTGTTGCCGGGCTATGGCTACACCTTC | CASSLLPGYGYTF
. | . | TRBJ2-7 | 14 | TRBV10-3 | TGTGCCATCAGTTCCGGGGGAAGCTCCTACGAGCAGTACTTC | CAISSGGSSYEQYF
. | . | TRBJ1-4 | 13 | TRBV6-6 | TGTGCCAGCAGTAGAGGCGCTCGTGAAAAACTGTTTTTT | CASSRGAREKLFF
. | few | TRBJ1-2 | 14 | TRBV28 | TGTGCCAGCAGTTCCCCTGTGTCTCCCTATGGCTACACCTTC | CASSSPVSPYGYTF
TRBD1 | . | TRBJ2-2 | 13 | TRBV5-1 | TGCGCCAGCAGCGCGGACAGGACCGGGGAGCTGTTTTTT | CASSADRTGELFF
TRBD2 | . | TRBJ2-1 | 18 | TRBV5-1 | TGCGCCAGCAGTTCGGCAGGGGGACTAGCGGGAGGGTCCAGTGAGCAGTTCTTC | CASSSAGGLAGGSSEQFF
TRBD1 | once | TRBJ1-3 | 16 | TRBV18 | TGTGCCAGCTCACCGAGACAGGGGCTCTCTGGAAACACCATATATTTT | CASSPRQGLSGNTIYF
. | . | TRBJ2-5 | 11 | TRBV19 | TGTGCCAGTAGTCCCGGAGAGACCCAGTACTTC | CASSPGETQYF
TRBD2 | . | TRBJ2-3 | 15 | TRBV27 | TGTGCCAGCACCTGGCGGGGGAGAAGCACAGATACGCAGTATTTT | CASTWRGRSTDTQYF
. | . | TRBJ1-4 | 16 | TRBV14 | TGTGCCAGCAGCCAACTCCTACGAGGAAAAAATGAAAAACTGTTTTTT | CASSQLLRGKNEKLFF
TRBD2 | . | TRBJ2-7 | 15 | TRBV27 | TGTGCCAGCAGCCTTCTCGAAGCGGGAGGCTACGAGCAGTACTTC | CASSLLEAGGYEQYF
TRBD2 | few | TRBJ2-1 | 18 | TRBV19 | TGTGCCAGTAGTATTGCCCCTCTACTAGCGGGAAAGAACAATGAGCAGTTCTTC | CASSIAPLLAGKNNEQFF